The next 30 T cell receptor beta chains were all read from a single sample in a study of shared clonotypes between healthy human individuals. Profiling relied on immunoSEQ multiplex PCR, and the TCRdb table lists in-frame clones only, not all of them. The sample gives more than 2 million clones, 90% to 96% of which show up once; less than 0.15% is in the top ten. Sequencing was performed on naive CD4+ T cells sorted from blood. Subset in this sample: CD45RA+ positively selected. The receptors derive from a young man in good health.

This sequence joins TRBV2 and TRBJ2-2, with D perhaps matching TRBD2 (5 bases). The CDR3 has 15 amino acids. From germline, CDR1 is SNHLY and CDR2 FYNNEI. The V end was cut by 0 bases, the J end by 7 bases, with 12 bases between. The CDR3 here is CASSEALASSGELFF. The CDR3 bases are TGTGCCAGCAGTGAAGCCCTGGCTAGCAGCGGGGAGCTGTTTTTT.

The genes are TRBV11-2 and TRBJ2-5; D may be TRBD2 (6 bases). V lost 6 bases, J lost 10 bases, and 24 bases lay in between. This CDR3 spans 15 amino acids. The V gene's germline CDR1 is SGHAT and CDR2 FQNNGV. The DNA for the CDR3 is TGTGCCAGCAGGGGAGGATCGGCCTTAAAATTCTTCCAGTACTTC. Residues: CASRGGSALKFFQYF.

The rearrangement links TRBV4-2 to TRBJ2-7; 8 nucleotides line up with TRBD1. The V and J ends lost 0 bases and 2 bases, in that order; junction bases with no gene match: 0. Germline-derived CDR1 and CDR2 are LGHNA and YNFKEQ. This CDR3 region has 14 residues. The CDR3 sequence is CASSQDRGPYEQYF. In DNA form, the CDR3 reads TGTGCCAGCAGCCAAGACAGGGGGCCCTACGAGCAGTACTTC.

This chain connects TRBV7-9 to TRBJ2-2; 10 bases map to TRBD2. The CDR3 is 16 residues long. After removal of 3 bases from V and 4 bases from J, the junction contained 5 bases not matched to a gene. Looked up from germline, CDR1 is SEHNR and CDR2 is FQNEAQ (reference sequence). The DNA for the CDR3 is TGTGCCAGCAGCTTCGGAGCGGGAGGGATCACCGGGGAGCTGTTTTTT. Residues: CASSFGAGGITGELFF.

This chain links TRBV5-1 with TRBJ2-7; the D gene is possibly TRBD1 (6 bases). The V and J ends lost 0 bases and 0 bases respectively, with 13 bases between them. The V gene's germline CDR1 is SGHRS and CDR2 YFSETQ. The CDR3 has 16 amino acids. As DNA, the CDR3 is TGCGCCAGCAGCTTGGAGGGGGACGGTAACTCCTACGAGCAGTACTTC. Translation gives CASSLEGDGNSYEQYF.

The chain couples TRBV23-1 to TRBJ2-3; 10 bases are shared with TRBD1. TRBV23-1 is labeled an ORF, and its function is uncertain. CDR3 length: 15 residues. The trim removed 6 bases at V and 1 base at J, leaving 4 bases unmatched. CDR3 protein: CASSRDRGGTDTQYF. For the CDR3, the DNA is TGCGCCAGCAGCCGGGACAGGGGTGGCACAGATACGCAGTATTTT.

This clone was seen just once. V usage is TRBV28 and J usage is TRBJ2-5; D unresolved. The CDR3 consists of 11 residues. V lost 7 bases and J lost 7, with 10 bases in between. Looked up from germline, CDR1 is MDHEN and CDR2 is SYDVKM. In nucleotides, the CDR3 is TGTGCCAGCACCACAAGAGGGACCCAGTACTTC. It yields the protein CASTTRGTQYF.

With regard to this clone: The same CDR3 can be traced to other DNA sequences in this sample. The CDR3 reads CASSLTSGGETQYF. As DNA, the CDR3 is TGTGCCAGCAGCCTAACTAGCGGGGGGGAGACCCAGTACTTC. This chain uses TRBV7-9 with TRBJ2-5; 12 nucleotides match TRBD2. CDR1 is SEHNR, CDR2 FQNEAQ, per germline (reference sequence). Germline trimming cut 5 bases from V and 5 bases from J; bases unmatched to any gene: 3. CDR3 length equals 14 residues. The whole variable domain, filled in from reference TRBV7-9 and TRBJ2-5, reads DTGVSQNPRHKITKRGQNVTFRCDPISEHNRLYWYRQTLGQGPEFLTYFQNEAQLEKSRLLSDRFSAERPKGSFSTLEIQRTEQGDSAMYLCASSLTSGGETQYFGPGTRLLVL.

The gene calls are TRBV13 and TRBJ1-1; the D gene is possibly TRBD1 (5 bases). Trimming removed 6 bases at V and 3 bases at J, with 17 bases between. This CDR3 has 15 residues. Germline-derived CDR1 and CDR2 are PRHDT and FYEKMQ (reference sequence). The CDR3 region has the DNA TGTGCCAGCAGTCCTACAGGAAGGGCATACACTGAAGCTTTCTTT. It translates to CASSPTGRAYTEAFF.

This chain connects TRBV10-3 to TRBJ2-6, with D unclear. The CDR3 extends over 15 amino acids. V was shortened by 4 bases and J by 2 bases, with 9 bases between the two germline ends. Per germline, CDR1 ENHRY and CDR2 SYGVKD. CDR3 amino acids: CAISGMGTGANVLTF. For the CDR3, the DNA is TGTGCCATCAGTGGTATGGGGACTGGGGCCAACGTCCTGACTTTC.

This rearrangement joins TRBV11-2 to TRBJ2-7; tentative D call: TRBD2 (6 bases). The CDR3 extends over 15 amino acids. Trimming removed 4 bases from V and 7 bases from J, with 20 bases in between. Germline V gene lookup returns CDR1 SGHAT and CDR2 FQNNGV. CDR3 protein: CASSSAGPTPGEQYF. CDR3 nucleotides: TGTGCCAGCAGCTCTGCGGGACCAACCCCGGGGGAGCAGTACTTC.

CDR3 sequence: CASSPAHRGYGYTF. DNA of the CDR3: TGTGCCAGCAGCCCAGCGCACAGGGGCTATGGCTACACCTTC. The chain is built from TRBV7-8 and TRBJ1-2, with TRBD1 matching over 7 bases. Germline V gene lookup returns CDR1 SGHVS and CDR2 FQNEAQ. Losses at the gene ends were 5 bases for V and 4 bases for J; bases not matched to a gene: 7. The CDR3 loop spans 14 amino acids.

The rearrangement joins TRBV6-4 to TRBJ2-7; 10 bases line up with TRBD1. Germline CDR1 and CDR2: MRHNA and SNTAGT. V gave up 1 base and J gave up 5 bases; unmatched junction bases: 8. The CDR3 has 16 amino acids. CDR3 DNA: TGTGCCAGCAGTGACTTCGACAGGGGGCGCTGGAACGAGCAGTACTTC. Translated: CASSDFDRGRWNEQYF.

The genes are TRBV6-5 and TRBJ1-2; TRBD1 matches at 8 bases. This CDR3 region has 14 residues. Per the germline V gene, CDR1 is MNHEY and CDR2 is SVGAGI. The trim removed 7 bases at V and 4 bases at J, leaving 8 bases unmatched. CDR3 sequence reads: CASTPRQGAYGYTF. The CDR3 coding sequence is TGTGCCAGCACCCCACGCCAGGGGGCCTATGGCTACACCTTC.

The CDR3: CASRPGLITGELFF. DNA of the CDR3: TGTGCCAGCAGGCCCGGACTGATCACCGGGGAGCTGTTTTTT. V gene TRBV6-5 combines with J gene TRBJ2-2; D may be TRBD2 (5 bases). CDR1 is MNHEY and CDR2 is SVGAGI in the germline V gene. Between the trimmed V and J ends, which lost 6 bases and 4 bases, there was a span of 12 bases. The CDR3 has 14 amino acids.

This clone was found once. The genes are TRBV7-2 and TRBJ1-2, with D perhaps TRBD1 (6 bases). The CDR3 is made up of 15 amino acids. V was trimmed by 1 base and J by 1 base, leaving 10 bases between them. Looked up from germline, CDR1 is SGHTA and CDR2 is FQGNSA. The DNA for the CDR3 is TGTGCCAGCAGCTTAGGGCCAGGGGTTAACTATGGCTACACCTTC. It encodes CASSLGPGVNYGYTF.

This rearrangement joins TRBV19 to TRBJ1-5; no firm D call. Trimming pared 5 bases from V and 6 bases from J, leaving 11 bases between. Germline V gene data show CDR1 as LNHDA and CDR2 as SQIVND (reference sequence). The CDR3 spans 13 residues. CDR3 protein: CASSALNVQPQHF. The CDR3 DNA reads as TGTGCCAGTAGTGCTCTTAACGTTCAGCCCCAGCATTTT.

On this clone itself: In the same sample, other DNA sequences code for this CDR3. The chain couples TRBV6-5 to TRBJ1-1, with D unresolved. The V end lost 2 bases, the J end lost 4 bases, and 8 bases lay between the germline ends. Germline lookup yields CDR1 MNHEY and CDR2 SVGAGI. This CDR3 contains 13 residues. The CDR3 sequence: CASSYTGSTEAFF. CDR3 DNA sequence: TGTGCCAGCAGTTACACCGGCAGCACTGAAGCTTTCTTT.

In this sample, this clone turned up once. The same CDR3 is also encoded by other DNA sequences in this sample. The chain couples TRBV18 to TRBJ2-3; D not certain. The CDR3 has 13 residues. Germline CDR1 is KGHSH and CDR2 is LQKENI. The V end was cut by 0 bases, the J end by 6 bases, with 7 bases between. CDR3 sequence (DNA): TGTGCCAGCTCACCACCAGGTACGGATACGCAGTATTTT. It specifies CASSPPGTDTQYF.

The chain combines TRBV30 with TRBJ1-4, with D unresolved. Germline V gene lookup returns CDR1 GTSNPN and CDR2 SVGIG (reference sequence). CDR3 length: 13 residues. The V and J ends lost 3 bases and 8 bases respectively, with 13 bases between them. The CDR3 nucleotides read TGTGCCTGGAGAGGTCGGACGGACGAAAAACTGTTTTTT. Its translation is CAWRGRTDEKLFF. Based on the CDR3 plus reference TRBV30 and TRBJ1-4, the full variable domain is SQTIHQWPATLVQPVGSPLSLECTVEGTSNPNLYWYRQAAGRGLQLLFYSVGIGQISSEVPQNLSASRPQDRQFILSSKKLLLSDSGFYLCAWRGRTDEKLFFGSGTQLSVL.

This clone was seen once. The chain couples TRBV10-1 to TRBJ2-2; 13 nucleotides agree with TRBD2. V shed 6 bases and J 8 bases; nucleotides not matched to a gene: 3. The CDR3 loop spans 14 amino acids. In germline, CDR1 is WNHNN, CDR2 SYGVQD (reference sequence). CDR3 region: CASSGTSGTGELFF. CDR3 coding DNA: TGCGCCAGCAGCGGGACTAGCGGGACAGGGGAGCTGTTTTTT.

Comment on this clone: Other DNA sequences in this specimen translate into the identical CDR3. The rearrangement uses TRBV6-5 and TRBJ2-5; D not certain. V lost 6 bases and J lost 1, with 3 bases in between. There are 11 residues in the CDR3. Germline V gene lookup returns CDR1 MNHEY and CDR2 SVGAGI. In nucleotides, the CDR3 is TGTGCCAGCAGCAGCCAAGAGACCCAGTACTTC. This sequence encodes CASSSQETQYF.

This clone was detected once. The V call is TRBV6-1, the J call TRBJ2-7; a weak D match, TRBD1 (5 bases). The V end was cut by 2 bases, the J end by 4 bases, with 18 bases between. The CDR3 loop spans 16 amino acids. Germline V lookup: CDR1 MNHNS, CDR2 SASEGT. The CDR3 is CASSELDSFQRYEQYF. For the CDR3, the DNA is TGTGCCAGCAGTGAACTAGACAGCTTTCAGAGATACGAGCAGTACTTC.

CDR3 DNA sequence: TGCGCCAGCCTGGGACTAGCGGGATCCGGGGAGCTGTTTTTT. The encoded protein is CASLGLAGSGELFF. This sequence joins TRBV10-2 and TRBJ2-2; the match to TRBD2 covers 13 bases. CDR1 and CDR2 (germline): WSHSY, SAAADI. V lost 8 bases to trimming and J lost 6 bases; unmatched junction nucleotides: 3. The length of the CDR3 is 14 residues.

This clone was observed a single time. This chain connects TRBV2 to TRBJ2-1; tentative D call: TRBD2 (5 bases). Germline V gene lookup returns CDR1 SNHLY and CDR2 FYNNEI. With 0 bases removed from V and 6 bases from J, the gap between germline ends came to 15 bases. The CDR3 contains 16 residues. CDR3 bases: TGTGCCAGCAGTGAAGCGGGGAGTCTTTCAGCCAATGAGCAGTTCTTC. It translates to CASSEAGSLSANEQFF.

This rearrangement joins TRBV28 to TRBJ1-5; 7 positions match TRBD1. J was trimmed by 6 bases and V by 8 bases; bases with no gene match: 10. Per the germline V gene, CDR1 is MDHEN and CDR2 is SYDVKM. The CDR3 consists of 14 residues. CDR3 bases: TGTGCCAGCGTCACGACAGGGCTGCCTCAGCCCCAGCATTTT. The encoded protein is CASVTTGLPQPQHF.

The chain recombines TRBV10-3 with TRBJ1-2; possibly TRBD1 for D (5 bases). Germline V lookup: CDR1 ENHRY, CDR2 SYGVKD. The CDR3 consists of 14 residues. Between the trimmed V and J ends, which lost 4 bases and 1 base, there was a span of 10 bases. This CDR3 reads CAISAPQGNYGYTF. The CDR3 coding sequence is TGTGCCATCAGTGCTCCCCAGGGTAACTATGGCTACACCTTC.

The V call is TRBV6-1, the J call TRBJ2-7; possible D gene TRBD1, 5 bases. The V end was cut by 7 bases, the J end by 3 bases, with 7 bases between. The CDR3 contains 11 residues. The germline gives CDR1 MNHNS, CDR2 SASEGT. The CDR3 nucleotides read TGTGCCAGCACCCAGGGCTACGAGCAGTACTTC. The encoded protein is CASTQGYEQYF.

CDR3 sequence: CASSGIPRAPEAFF. The CDR3 nucleotides read TGTGCCAGCAGCGGAATACCACGGGCCCCCGAAGCTTTCTTT. The chain couples TRBV11-2 to TRBJ1-1, with D uncertain. This CDR3 has 14 residues. Germline V gene sequence: CDR1 SGHAT, CDR2 FQNNGV. V dropped 5 bases and J dropped 8 bases, with 18 bases sitting between them.

This clone was recorded once. This CDR3 is CAIGTGATGELFF. DNA of the CDR3: TGTGCCATCGGGACAGGCGCCACCGGGGAGCTGTTTTTT. V usage is TRBV19 and J usage is TRBJ2-2, with 8 bases fitting TRBD1. Trimming cost V 10 bases and J 4 bases; bases outside gene matches: 5. Germline V CDR1 and CDR2: LNHDA, SQIVND (reference sequence). The CDR3 loop spans 13 amino acids.